These T cell receptor beta chains were read from a single sample in a study of cytomegalovirus exposure and HLA in healthy donors. TCRdb's copy holds only in-frame clones and misses some; the assay was immunoSEQ multiplex PCR. The sample contains 150,000 to 200,000 clones, about 89% of which appear only once. Sequencing input: PBMCs. The receptors derive from a young woman in good health and CMV-seropositive. CDR3s include the opening cysteine and the closing phenylalanine or tryptophan. D genes are given only for firm matches. Clone size is not always given. Where it is, it says once, few, many or a class for expanded clones.

j_gene	d_gene	v_gene	abundance	CDR3nt	CDR3aa
TRBJ2-3	TRBD2	TRBV7-9	.	TGTGCCAGCAGCTTATTAGGCGGGAGGGCACCGCATACGCAGTATTTT	CASSLLGGRAPHTQYF
TRBJ2-5	.	TRBV28	.	TGTGCCAGCAGTTTAACCAGGAGGACTGAAGAGACCCAGTACTTC	CASSLTRRTEETQYF
TRBJ1-2	.	TRBV5-1	once	TGCGCCAGCAGCTTGGGTTCAAGGGGATCTAACTATGGCTACACCTTC	CASSLGSRGSNYGYTF
TRBJ2-3	TRBD2	TRBV6-1	.	TGTGCCAGAGTCTTTAGCGGGTCCCCAGATACGCAGTATTTT	CARVFSGSPDTQYF
TRBJ2-7	TRBD2	TRBV2	.	TGTGCCAGCAGTGAGTGGGAGACTAGCGGGGGCCTCGTCTTGTCCTACGAGCAGTACTTC	CASSEWETSGGLVLSYEQYF
TRBJ1-4	TRBD1	TRBV5-1	.	TGCGCCAGCAGCCGCACAGGGGGCGCAACTAATGAAAAACTGTTTTTT	CASSRTGGATNEKLFF
TRBJ2-7	TRBD2	TRBV7-2	.	TGTGCCAGCAGCCTTTCGACTAGCGTCAACTCCTACGAGCAGTACTTC	CASSLSTSVNSYEQYF
TRBJ2-5	.	TRBV2	.	TGTGCCAGCGACGGGGGTGCCTTCAAAGAGACCCAGTACTTC	CASDGGAFKETQYF
TRBJ2-7	.	TRBV18	.	TGTGCCAGCTCACAGGACACGCTTTCCTACGAGCAGTACTTC	CASSQDTLSYEQYF
TRBJ2-7	TRBD2	TRBV7-2	.	TGTGCCAGCAGCTTAGCCAGGACTAGCGGGAGCCCTTTATACGAGCAGTACTTC	CASSLARTSGSPLYEQYF
TRBJ2-1	TRBD2	TRBV14	.	TGTGCCAGCAGCCATTCTAGCGGGGGGGTTTTCAATGAGCAGTTCTTC	CASSHSSGGVFNEQFF
TRBJ2-1	TRBD2	TRBV27	once	TGTGCCAGCGGGGGGACTAGCCGGCAGTTCTTC	CASGGTSRQFF
TRBJ2-3	TRBD2	TRBV7-8	.	TGTGCCAGCAGCTTAGGAGGTGCGAGCGGGGGGACCACAGATACGCAGTATTTT	CASSLGGASGGTTDTQYF
TRBJ2-1	.	TRBV7-2	.	TGTGCCAGCAGCTCCGAATGGAGCTCCTACAATGAGCAGTTCTTC	CASSSEWSSYNEQFF
TRBJ2-3	.	TRBV27	once	TGTGCCAGCAGTTTGATGGCGGCAACCTTCCGAGATACGCAGTATTTT	CASSLMAATFRDTQYF
TRBJ2-5	.	TRBV11-2	.	TGTGCCAGCAGCTCCCTAACAGGTCCGGGGACCCAGTACTTC	CASSSLTGPGTQYF
TRBJ2-4	.	TRBV7-2	.	TGTGCCAGCAGCTTAACTGGAGCCAAAAACATTCAGTACTTC	CASSLTGAKNIQYF
TRBJ2-5	.	TRBV29-1	.	TGCAGCGTTGAAGGGGGTATTGCGGGAACGTACCAAGAGACCCAGTACTTC	CSVEGGIAGTYQETQYF
TRBJ2-5	TRBD2	TRBV9	.	TGTGCCAGCAGCGTAGCGGGAGGCCCGAAAGAGACCCAGTACTTC	CASSVAGGPKETQYF
TRBJ1-1	TRBD1	TRBV5-1	.	TGCGCCAGCAGCCTCATCGCCGCCATTGGGACAGGGAACACTGAAGCTTTCTTT	CASSLIAAIGTGNTEAFF
TRBJ1-1	.	TRBV14	.	TGTGCCAGCAGCCAAGCTATGAACACTGAAGCTTTCTTT	CASSQAMNTEAFF
TRBJ1-1	.	TRBV6-5	.	TGTGCCAGCAGCCGTACCCCTCGGTTAGCCACTGAAGCTTTCTTT	CASSRTPRLATEAFF
TRBJ1-1	.	TRBV27	.	TGTGCCAGCAGTTTACGGGGGGCTCGGGACACTGAAGCTTTCTTT	CASSLRGARDTEAFF